This entry concerns a single T cell receptor beta chain. V shed 4 bases, J shed 2 bases, and the junction held 8 bases outside the gene matches. The CDR3 has 15 residues. The germline V gene encodes CDR1 SGHRS and CDR2 YFSETQ. This sample stems from a study of blood T cell repertoires in COVID-19. Across the whole study: Both acute and convalescent COVID-19 samples were obtained from the United States, Italy and Spain.

TCRdb keeps only in-frame clones here, not all; method: immunoSEQ multiplex PCR. This sample yields a few hundred thousand clones, of which approximately 82% are seen a single time; approximately 13% belongs to the top ten. The source of this sequence is a human donor in a cohort sampled during active COVID-19. The rearrangement joins TRBV5-1 to TRBJ2-7; 8 bases align to TRBD1. The sample consisted of peripheral blood. The CDR3 loop is CASSKGQAGTYEQYF. Written as DNA, the CDR3 is TGCGCCAGCAGCAAGGGACAGGCCGGAACCTACGAGCAGTACTTC.